A selection of T cell receptor beta chains follows, all from one sample in a study of glioma-infiltrating T cells. MiXCR was run by TCRdb on the multiplex PCR reads, yielding one entry per CDR3 protein. The sample lists about 400,000 distinct CDR3 sequences, 41% occurring once. Sequenced: glioma tissue, nonneoplastic brain tissue, or PBMCs (not recorded which). Source of these receptors: a human donor with low-grade glioma or glioblastoma, undergoing nonglioma brain surgery, or in good health (not recorded which). The CDR3 runs from the conserved cysteine through the conserved F or W. Each record gives: J gene, V gene, clone size, CDR3 protein. The size of a clone is reported for some rows only, either as once, few or many, or as a class for expanded clones.

TRBJ1-1,TRBV18,-,CASCRDKNTEAFF
TRBJ2-7,TRBV28,few,CASSRPRTGEDEQYF
TRBJ2-5,TRBV27,once,CASSPRAGTSGIWTQYF
TRBJ2-5,TRBV7-9,-,CASSSTGDLPRETQYF
TRBJ2-7,TRBV7-2,many,CASSLVSQGAFEQYF
TRBJ1-5,TRBV6-2/TRBV6-3,many,CATGEYSNQPQHF
TRBJ2-7,TRBV29-1,-,CSVEGLAGIHEQYF
TRBJ1-5,TRBV28,-,CASSQQGALSNQPQHF
TRBJ2-5,TRBV6-2/TRBV6-3,many,CASSYPGQVYQETQYF
TRBJ2-7,TRBV7-2,few,CASSEGEGGLREQYF
TRBJ2-1,TRBV7-9,-,CASNIGLAGGSDEQFF
TRBJ2-3,TRBV12-3/TRBV12-4,-,CASSRSPEDTQYF
-,TRBV20-1,-,CSALVETQYF
TRBJ2-2,TRBV7-2,once,CASSLALVRHTGELFF
TRBJ2-7,TRBV6-2/TRBV6-3,few,CASSYSWAGILEGYEQYF
-,TRBV11-2,-,CASRNRVEAKNIQYF
TRBJ2-1,TRBV6-1,few,CASARQGPLNEQFF
TRBJ2-6,TRBV20-1,-,CSSPSVPGANVLTF
TRBJ1-2,TRBV28,many,CASSLRGSYGYTF
TRBJ2-1,TRBV4-2,once,CASRTIAGGMNNEQFF